Shown below are 18 T cell receptor beta chains from a single sample sequenced in a study of T cells in Graves' hyperthyroidism and ophthalmopathy. RNA transcripts provided the source from which TCR beta CDR3 regions were amplified. A first-round RT-PCR of the TCR CDR3 used the HTBI primer set. TCRdb used MiXCR to reprocess the multiplex PCR reads, holding one entry per CDR3 protein. In the table there are some 270,000 distinct CDR3 sequences, around 26% of which are singletons. Sequencing used blood. These receptors were collected from a middle-aged woman with Graves' ophthalmopathy.

The chain carries TRBV6-5 and TRBJ1-1; D not certain. CDR3 length: 13 residues. V was trimmed by 4 bases and J by 5 bases, leaving 11 bases between them. Germline assignment: CDR1 MNHEY and CDR2 SVGAGI. The CDR3 is CASSFGRQTEAFF. The CDR3, as DNA: TGTGCCAGCAGTTTCGGACGGCAGACTGAAGCTTTCTTT.

This clonotype was seen only a few times. Being one base from a much bigger clone, this may be a read error. This chain links TRBV7-2 with TRBJ2-5; a weak D match, TRBD2 (6 bases). CDR1 is SGHTA, CDR2 FQGNSA, per germline. V lost 5 bases and J 5 bases, leaving 15 bases between the germline ends. This CDR3 is built from 14 residues. The CDR3 protein is CASSPSGSSETQYF. CDR3 DNA sequence: TGTGCCAGCAGCCCCAGCGGGTCGTCGGAGACCCAGTACTTC.

This clonotype was recorded at least ten times. The V call is TRBV6-2 or TRBV6-3, the J call TRBJ1-5; 10 nucleotides match TRBD1. Trimming took 6 bases from V and 4 from J; bases not matched to a gene: 6. This CDR3 comprises 15 residues. Germline-derived CDR1 and CDR2 are MNHEY and SVGEGT. In DNA form, the CDR3 reads TGTGCCAGCAGACCGGGACAGGGGAAGAATCAGCCCCAGCATTTT. Protein: CASRPGQGKNQPQHF.

The CDR3 nucleotides are TGTGCCAGCAGTATCACCGTCCTAGGAGCGGGAGCGGAGCTGTTTTTT. Its translation is CASSITVLGAGAELFF. The chain carries TRBV6-1 and TRBJ2-2; 8 bases fit TRBD2. J was trimmed by 10 bases and V by 5 bases; bases with no gene match: 15. The germline gives CDR1 MNHNS, CDR2 SASEGT. This CDR3 is built from 16 residues.

This clonotype occurred many times. The CDR3 region is CAWRQLDTIYF. As DNA, the CDR3 is TGTGCCTGGAGACAATTAGACACCATATATTTT. The J gene is TRBJ1-3, the V gene TRBV30, with D uncertain. With 3 bases removed from V and 8 bases from J, the gap between germline ends came to 8 bases. CDR3 size: 11 residues. From germline, CDR1 is GTSNPN and CDR2 SVGIG (reference sequence).

The chain joins TRBV6-5 to TRBJ1-2; 12 bases fit TRBD1. Trimming removed 4 bases from V and 7 bases from J; junction bases left unmatched: 10. This CDR3 region has 16 residues. Germline CDR1 is MNHEY and CDR2 is SVGAGI. CDR3: CASSSPPGQGAGGYTF. CDR3 nucleotide sequence: TGTGCCAGCAGTTCCCCCCCGGGACAGGGGGCGGGTGGCTACACCTTC.

In this sample, this clonotype turned up a few times. V is TRBV7-3 and J is TRBJ2-5; 10 bases align to TRBD1. This CDR3 contains 16 residues. Germline V gene sequence: CDR1 SGHTA, CDR2 FQGTGA. V dropped 4 bases and J dropped 3; count of bases not matched to a gene: 8. CDR3 bases: TGTGCCAGCAGCTCGCCCGACAGGGGGCAAGAAGAGACCCAGTACTTC. Residues: CASSSPDRGQEETQYF.

This rearrangement joins TRBV28 to TRBJ2-7; TRBD2 matches at 10 bases. The ends lost 10 bases at V and 3 bases at J; junction bases unmatched: 0. CDR3 length: 11 amino acids. The germline CDR1 and CDR2 sequences are MDHEN and SYDVKM. CDR3 DNA sequence: TGTGCCACTAGCGGGAGCTACGAGCAGTACTTC. Amino acids: CATSGSYEQYF.

This clonotype was counted many times. This chain connects TRBV5-1 to TRBJ1-2, with 7 bases lining up with TRBD1. Germline CDR1 is SGHRS and CDR2 is YFSETQ. This CDR3 region has 15 residues. The V gene end was trimmed by 4 bases and the J gene end by 2 bases; junction bases not matched to a gene: 8. The CDR3 spells CASSRDSSTNYGYTF. In nucleotides, the CDR3 is TGCGCCAGCAGCCGGGACAGCAGTACAAACTATGGCTACACCTTC.

This clonotype has a count of ten or more. The CDR3 nucleotides read TGCGCCAGCAGCGGGGACGGATTGAACACTGAAGCTTTCTTT. It is translated as CASSGDGLNTEAFF. This chain connects TRBV5-1 to TRBJ1-1; D possibly corresponds to TRBD1 (5 bases). CDR1 is SGHRS, CDR2 YFSETQ, per germline. V lost 4 bases and J lost 0, with 10 bases in between. The CDR3 spans 14 residues.

This clonotype was counted only a few times. The CDR3 bases are TGTGCCAGCAGTTCATGGACAGGGGGGACTGAAGCTTTCTTT. Its translation: CASSSWTGGTEAFF. The J gene is TRBJ1-1, the V gene TRBV12-3 or TRBV12-4; 10 nucleotides align to TRBD1. The CDR3 has 14 amino acids. With 4 bases clipped from V and 5 bases from J, the junction kept 4 bases outside the gene matches.

The chain combines TRBV20-1 with TRBJ2-5, with 14 bases identical to TRBD2. V shed 5 bases and J 8 bases; nucleotides not matched to a gene: 4. The CDR3 length is 13 residues. In germline, CDR1 is DFQATT, CDR2 SNEGSKA (reference sequence). CDR3 residues: CSAGGLAGETQYF. CDR3 in DNA: TGCAGTGCTGGGGGACTAGCGGGGGAAACCCAGTACTTC.

This clonotype was seen at least ten times. The rearrangement joins TRBV7-8 to TRBJ2-5; D is perhaps TRBD2 (5 bases). In germline, CDR1 is SGHVS, CDR2 FQNEAQ. V was pared by 5 bases and J by 4 bases, with 14 bases between. CDR3 length equals 14 residues. The CDR3 is CASSTSASRETQYF. In nucleotides, the CDR3 is TGTGCCAGCAGCACCAGCGCTAGCAGAGAGACCCAGTACTTC.

This clonotype was seen repeatedly, ten times or more. A much larger clone lies a single base off, so this may be a read error. The CDR3 bases are TGTGCCAGCAGTGAATTTGGCACCGGGGAGCTGTTTTTT. Residues: CASSEFGTGELFF. This sequence joins TRBV2 and TRBJ2-2, with D hard to call. Germline values: CDR1 SNHLY, CDR2 FYNNEI. The CDR3 runs 13 residues. Trimming left V 2 bases short and J 4 bases short, with 5 bases between.

There are a few counts of this clonotype. The V and J genes are TRBV28 and TRBJ2-7; TRBD2 agrees at 8 bases. V lost 7 bases to trimming and J lost 6 bases; unmatched junction nucleotides: 11. Germline-derived CDR1 and CDR2 are MDHEN and SYDVKM. The CDR3 has 14 amino acids. Written as DNA, the CDR3 is TGTGCCAGCACCCCCCCAGCGGGAGAGGGCGAGCAGTACTTC. As protein: CASTPPAGEGEQYF.

This clonotype was seen ten or more times. Here the CDR3 reads CTLPGKGDSPLHF. The CDR3 coding sequence is TGCACCCTCCCCGGGAAGGGAGATTCACCCCTCCACTTT. This sequence joins TRBV29-1 and TRBJ1-6; D not resolved. CDR3 size: 13 residues. Germline CDR1 reads SQVTM; CDR2 reads ANQGSEA.

This clonotype was seen at least ten times. The CDR3 DNA reads TGTGCCAGCACCGACCAAGGGGGGTTCCAGGAGACCCAGTACTTC. Protein: CASTDQGGFQETQYF. This rearrangement joins TRBV6-5 to TRBJ2-5, with D perhaps matching TRBD1 or TRBD2 (6 bases each). Trimming pared 7 bases from V and 5 bases from J, leaving 20 bases between. CDR3 size: 15 residues. Germline assignment: CDR1 MNHEY and CDR2 SVGAGI.

In its sample, this clonotype was seen many times. The chain is built from TRBV2 and TRBJ2-7; TRBD2 matches 7 bases. CDR1 and CDR2 (germline): SNHLY, FYNNEI. Trimming removed 8 bases from V and 4 bases from J; junction bases left unmatched: 8. The CDR3 is 13 amino acids. The CDR3 loop reads CASRGLTTYEQYF. For the CDR3, the DNA is TGTGCCAGCCGGGGACTAACCACTTACGAGCAGTACTTC. Complete variable domain (other parts from reference TRBV2 and TRBJ2-7): EPEVTQTPSHQVTQMGQEVILRCVPISNHLYFYWYRQILGQKVEFLVSFYNNEISEKSEIFDDQFSVERPDGSNFTLKIRSTKLEDSAMYFCASRGLTTYEQYFGPGTRLTVT.